The present T cell receptor (beta chain) was sequenced within a study of T cell responses to AZD1222 COVID-19 vaccine. The CDR3 has 15 amino acids. V was trimmed by 0 bases and J by 0 bases, leaving 7 bases between them. Germline V CDR1 and CDR2: SGHTA, FQGTGA. This clone was detected only once. The antigen remains unidentified. Sequenced by immunoSEQ multiplex PCR; TCRdb stores in-frame clones only, minus some. This table holds about 140,000 clones, roughly 92% found once. Study-level points and caveats: Only a handful of people who got AZD1222 tested seropositive at baseline. Regions left unmutated in variants are reportedly the target of nearly half of spike-specific TCRs. Repertoire collection took place solely once the T cell response had peaked. White British ancestry dominated among donors, who included more females, and clonal diversity was possibly underestimated.

Material: peripheral blood, obtained 28 days after the second AZD1222 dose. The source is an adult who received the AZD1222 COVID-19 vaccine. V gene TRBV7-3 combines with J gene TRBJ2-3; D might be TRBD2 (6 bases). CDR3 amino acids: CASSLTRGSTDTQYF. The CDR3 DNA sequence: TGTGCCAGCAGCTTAACACGGGGGAGCACAGATACGCAGTATTTT.